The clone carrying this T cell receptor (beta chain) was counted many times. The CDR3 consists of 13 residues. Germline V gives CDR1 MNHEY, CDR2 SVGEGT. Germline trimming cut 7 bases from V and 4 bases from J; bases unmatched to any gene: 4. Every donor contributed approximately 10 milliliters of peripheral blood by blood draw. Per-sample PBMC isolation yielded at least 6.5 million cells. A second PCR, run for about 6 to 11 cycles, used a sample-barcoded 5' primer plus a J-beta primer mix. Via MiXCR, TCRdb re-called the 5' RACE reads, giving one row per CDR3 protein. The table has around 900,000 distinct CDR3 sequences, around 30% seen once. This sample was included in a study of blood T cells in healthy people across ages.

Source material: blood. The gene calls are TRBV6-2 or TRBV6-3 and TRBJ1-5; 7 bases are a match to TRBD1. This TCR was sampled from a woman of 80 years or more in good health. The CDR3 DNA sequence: TGTGCCAGCACCAAACAGGGGAATCAGCCCCAGCATTTT. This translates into CASTKQGNQPQHF.